The 22 T cell receptor beta chains listed next were all sequenced from one sample in a study of blood T cell repertoires in COVID-19. Data came from immunoSEQ multiplex PCR; TCRdb stores just in-frame clones and leaves some out. The repertoire holds some 170,000 clones, with 80% to 90% as singletons. The sample comprised peripheral blood. These receptors were taken from a middle-aged woman with COVID-19, enrolled during active disease.

The V call is TRBV5-1, the J call TRBJ1-2; tentative D call: TRBD1 (5 bases). The V end lost 1 base, the J end lost 6 bases, and 16 bases lay between the germline ends. CDR3 length: 15 residues. Germline values: CDR1 SGHRS, CDR2 YFSETQ. The CDR3 reads CASSLSGAQGNGYTF. For the CDR3, the DNA is TGCGCCAGCAGCTTGTCTGGGGCGCAAGGTAATGGCTACACCTTC.

This chain joins TRBV3-1 (or the pseudogene TRBV3-2) and TRBJ2-2; the match to TRBD2 covers 7 bases. This CDR3 contains 15 residues. Germline values: CDR1 LGHDT, CDR2 YNNKEL (reference sequence). Germline trimming cut 4 bases from V and 6 bases from J; bases unmatched to any gene: 8. The CDR3 sequence is CASSRLTSSAGELFF. The CDR3, as DNA: TGTGCCAGCAGCCGCCTGACTAGCTCCGCCGGGGAGCTGTTTTTT.

This sequence joins TRBV5-1 and TRBJ2-1, with TRBD2 as a possible D gene (6 bases). CDR3 length: 15 residues. V lost 6 bases to trimming and J lost 1 base, with 14 bases between them. Germline CDR1 reads SGHRS; CDR2 reads YFSETQ. The CDR3 spells CASKGGYSSYNEQFF. The CDR3 DNA is TGCGCCAGCAAAGGAGGGTATTCGTCCTACAATGAGCAGTTCTTC.

This chain uses TRBV5-4 with TRBJ2-5, with TRBD2 matching over 11 bases. Trimming at V came to 0 bases and at J to 6 bases, leaving 10 bases not matched to a gene. CDR1 and CDR2 from the germline V gene are SGHNT and YYREEE (reference sequence). The CDR3 runs to 17 residues. In nucleotides, the CDR3 is TGTGCCAGCAGCTTGGCGGGTAGCGGGGGGGCAGAGAAGACCCAGTACTTC. It specifies CASSLAGSGGAEKTQYF.

V usage is TRBV5-1 and J usage is TRBJ1-5; 7 positions match TRBD1. The germline V gene encodes CDR1 SGHRS and CDR2 YFSETQ. V was pared by 3 bases and J by 2 bases, with 5 bases of the junction left unmatched. The CDR3 has 15 residues. In DNA, the CDR3 is TGCGCCAGCAGCTCGGATGGACAGGGCAATCAGCCCCAGCATTTT. Protein product: CASSSDGQGNQPQHF.

The chain carries TRBV4-1 and TRBJ1-4; no clear D. Trimming stripped 1 base from V and 8 bases from J, with 14 bases between. This CDR3 has 15 amino acids. Germline V CDR1 and CDR2: MGHRA, YSYEKL. DNA for the CDR3: TGCGCCAGCAGCCAAGGGGCAGTGCCTTGGGAAAAACTGTTTTTT. Its translation: CASSQGAVPWEKLFF.

The J gene is TRBJ2-7, the V gene TRBV28, with 8 bases matching TRBD1. V was clipped by 10 bases and J by 7 bases; unmatched bases: 15. This CDR3 contains 14 residues. The germline CDR1 and CDR2 sequences are MDHEN and SYDVKM. CDR3 nucleotides: TGTGCCATCACCCAGACAGGGGAGCTTGGGGAGCAGTACTTC. Translating gives CAITQTGELGEQYF.

The rearrangement uses TRBV12-2 and TRBJ1-5; TRBD1, as called in the table, went unchecked against the DNA. TRBV12-2 is a pseudogene locus. The CDR3 covers 15 residues. The CDR3, as DNA: TGTGCAAGTCGCTTAGACGGGACACCAAATCAGCCCCAGCATTTT. Its protein product is CASRLDGTPNQPQHF.

J is TRBJ1-3 and V is TRBV20-1; 7 bases align to TRBD1. Germline trimming cut 3 bases from V and 8 bases from J; bases unmatched to any gene: 1. Germline CDR1 and CDR2: DFQATT and SNEGSKA (reference sequence). The CDR3 consists of 11 residues. The CDR3 nucleotides are TGCAGTGCTAGGGACAGGTACACCATATATTTT. It is translated as CSARDRYTIYF.

This clone appeared a few times. The V call is TRBV18, the J call TRBJ1-1, with D possibly being TRBD1 (5 bases). The V and J ends lost 2 bases and 1 base respectively, with 11 bases between them. In germline, CDR1 is KGHSH, CDR2 LQKENI. The CDR3 covers 15 residues. The CDR3 region is CASSPKDSANTEAFF. Written as DNA, the CDR3 is TGTGCCAGCTCACCAAAAGACAGCGCGAACACTGAAGCTTTCTTT.

This clone occurred once. This chain connects TRBV7-9 to TRBJ1-1, with 8 nucleotides matching TRBD1. V was pared by 4 bases and J by 1 base, with 2 bases of the junction left unmatched. CDR3 length: 14 amino acids. The germline V gene has CDR1 SEHNR and CDR2 FQNEAQ (reference sequence). CDR3 sequence reads: CASSSQGGNTEAFF. CDR3 bases: TGTGCCAGCAGCTCACAGGGGGGGAACACTGAAGCTTTCTTT. The variable domain in full, with the rest retrieved from reference TRBV7-9 and TRBJ1-1, is DTGVSQNPRHKITKRGQNVTFRCDPISEHNRLYWYRQTLGQGPEFLTYFQNEAQLEKSRLLSDRFSAERPKGSFSTLEIQRTEQGDSAMYLCASSSQGGNTEAFFGQGTRLTVV.

This clone was detected only a few times. V gene TRBV15 combines with J gene TRBJ1-5; TRBD1 might be the D (5 bases). CDR3 size: 15 residues. CDR1 is LNHNV and CDR2 is YYDKDF in the germline V gene (reference sequence). With 3 bases removed from V and 6 bases from J, the gap between germline ends came to 15 bases. The CDR3 DNA follows: TGTGCCACCAGCAGTGGCCGGGCCGGGGGTCAGCCCCAGCATTTT. Translating gives CATSSGRAGGQPQHF.

This clone was counted a few times. The chain combines TRBV4-1 with TRBJ2-1; D gene ambiguous. This CDR3 is 14 amino acids long. Trimming left V 0 bases short and J 3 bases short, with 6 bases between. Looked up from germline, CDR1 is MGHRA and CDR2 is YSYEKL. This CDR3 reads CASSQDVLYNEQFF. The CDR3 coding sequence is TGCGCCAGCAGCCAAGACGTACTCTACAATGAGCAGTTCTTC.

The chain links TRBV7-3 to TRBJ2-1; 13 nucleotides agree with TRBD2. J lost 7 bases, V lost 5 bases, and 14 bases had no gene match. CDR3 length: 18 amino acids. Looked up from germline, CDR1 is SGHTA and CDR2 is FQGTGA. CDR3 bases: TGTGCCAGCAGCCGAACGGCGCTAGGACTAGCGGGGGTGAATGAGCAGTTCTTC. Its translation is CASSRTALGLAGVNEQFF.

The chain is built from TRBV4-1 and TRBJ2-5; 7 positions agree with TRBD1. V lost 2 bases, J lost 2 bases, and 5 bases stayed unmatched. CDR1 MGHRA and CDR2 YSYEKL come from the germline V gene. CDR3 length: 15 amino acids. Written as DNA, the CDR3 is TGCGCCAGCAGCCAACAAGGGACAGATCAAGAGACCCAGTACTTC. Translating it yields CASSQQGTDQETQYF.

This sequence joins TRBV7-3 and TRBJ2-3, with TRBD2 as a possible D gene (6 bases). Germline V lookup: CDR1 SGHTA, CDR2 FQGTGA. This CDR3 contains 15 residues. The V end lost 2 bases, the J end lost 5 bases, and 14 bases lay between the germline ends. Here the CDR3 DNA reads TGTGCCAGCAGCTTACGCGGAGGGCCGGGAGATACGCAGTATTTT. Translating gives CASSLRGGPGDTQYF. The full variable domain, with the rest looked up from reference TRBV7-3 and TRBJ2-3, is GAGVSQTPSNKVTEKGKYVELRCDPISGHTALYWYRQSLGQGPEFLIYFQGTGAADDSGLPNDRFFAVRPEGSVSTLKIQRTERGDSAVYLCASSLRGGPGDTQYFGPGTRLTVL.

As to this clone: A read error may account for a junction end that differs from germline. The rearrangement uses TRBV25-1 and TRBJ2-5, with TRBD1 identical over 7 bases. CDR1 and CDR2 from the germline V gene are MGHDK and SYGVNS. The CDR3 sequence is 13 residues long. In DNA, the CDR3 is TGTGTCAGCAAGAGGGACAGCCAAGAGACCCAGTACTTC. Its protein product is CVSKRDSQETQYF.

The chain uses TRBV28 and TRBJ1-1; D might be TRBD1 (6 bases). This CDR3 contains 15 residues. In germline, CDR1 is MDHEN, CDR2 SYDVKM. The V gene lost 6 bases and the J gene lost 1 base, with 15 bases spanning the gap. The CDR3: CASRQLRGGNTEAFF. CDR3 in DNA: TGTGCCAGCAGACAACTAAGGGGGGGGAACACTGAAGCTTTCTTT.

V usage is TRBV2 and J usage is TRBJ1-5; 7 bases are shared with TRBD1. CDR1 SNHLY and CDR2 FYNNEI come from the germline V gene. J was trimmed by 0 bases and V by 5 bases; bases with no gene match: 4. The CDR3 contains 15 residues. CDR3 loop: CASSRDSLSNQPQHF. CDR3 in DNA: TGTGCCAGCAGTCGGGACAGCCTTAGCAATCAGCCCCAGCATTTT.

This sequence joins TRBV7-3 and TRBJ2-5, with 7 bases identical to TRBD1. Germline CDR1 reads SGHTA; CDR2 reads FQGTGA. V dropped 5 bases and J dropped 1; count of bases not matched to a gene: 1. The CDR3 loop spans 13 amino acids. CDR3 DNA: TGTGCCAGCAGCCGGGACAGCCAAGAGACCCAGTACTTC. Encoded protein: CASSRDSQETQYF. Together with reference TRBV7-3 and TRBJ2-5, the CDR3 gives the full variable domain: GAGVSQTPSNKVTEKGKYVELRCDPISGHTALYWYRQSLGQGPEFLIYFQGTGAADDSGLPNDRFFAVRPEGSVSTLKIQRTERGDSAVYLCASSRDSQETQYFGPGTRLLVL.

This clone was observed a single time. The CDR3 is CASSRELGELFF. The CDR3 coding sequence is TGTGCCAGCAGTCGAGAACTCGGGGAGCTGTTTTTT. The rearrangement joins TRBV12-3 or TRBV12-4 to TRBJ2-2; no firm D call. This CDR3 is 12 amino acids long. V lost 5 bases and J lost 7, with 8 bases in between.

This clone was observed many times. The rearrangement joins TRBV5-1 to TRBJ1-2, with TRBD1 as a possible D gene (6 bases). V was trimmed by 3 bases and J by 0 bases, leaving 21 bases between them. The length of the CDR3 is 18 residues. In germline, CDR1 is SGHRS, CDR2 YFSETQ. The CDR3 loop reads CASSSPRRGAPANYGYTF. DNA for the CDR3: TGCGCCAGCAGCTCCCCCCGCAGGGGAGCACCAGCTAACTATGGCTACACCTTC. Combining the CDR3 with reference TRBV5-1 and TRBJ1-2 gives the whole variable domain KAGVTQTPRYLIKTRGQQVTLSCSPISGHRSVSWYQQTPGQGLQFLFEYFSETQRNKGNFPGRFSGRQFSNSRSEMNVSTLELGDSALYLCASSSPRRGAPANYGYTFGSGTRLTVV.